This T cell receptor beta chain was retrieved from a study of cytomegalovirus exposure and HLA in healthy donors. The CDR3 runs 16 residues. From germline, CDR1 is LGHNA and CDR2 YSLEER. The V segment lost 3 bases and the J segment 5 bases; nucleotides outside the gene matches: 8. 13 Jbeta primers and 60 Vbeta primers were used for the PCR. Assay used: immunoSEQ multiplex PCR; TCRdb lists only in-frame clones, some missing. The data show about 120,000 clones, 79% seen once. Notes on the study in general: There were approximately 150 TCR beta chains listed as cytomegalovirus-associated.

This clone was counted a few times. Its target is not known. This sequence originates from a man younger than 45 in good health and CMV-seropositive. The J gene is TRBJ2-7, the V gene TRBV4-3, with TRBD2 identical over 12 bases. The specimen sequenced was PBMCs. The CDR3 region is CASSHLTSGRPHEQYF. DNA of the CDR3: TGCGCCAGCAGCCACCTTACTAGCGGGAGGCCCCACGAGCAGTACTTC.